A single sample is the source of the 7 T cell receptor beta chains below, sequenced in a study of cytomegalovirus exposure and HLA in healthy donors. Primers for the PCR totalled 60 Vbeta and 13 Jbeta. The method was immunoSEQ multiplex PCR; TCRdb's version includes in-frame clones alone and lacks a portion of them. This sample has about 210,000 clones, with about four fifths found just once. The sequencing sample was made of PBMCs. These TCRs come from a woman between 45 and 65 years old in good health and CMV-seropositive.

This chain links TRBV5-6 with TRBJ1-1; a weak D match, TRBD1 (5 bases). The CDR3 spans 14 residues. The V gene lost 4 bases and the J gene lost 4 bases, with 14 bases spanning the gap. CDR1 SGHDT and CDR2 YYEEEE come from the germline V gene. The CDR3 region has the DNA TGTGCCAGCAGCCCGAGACGGGGGAGCACTGAAGCTTTCTTT. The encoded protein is CASSPRRGSTEAFF.

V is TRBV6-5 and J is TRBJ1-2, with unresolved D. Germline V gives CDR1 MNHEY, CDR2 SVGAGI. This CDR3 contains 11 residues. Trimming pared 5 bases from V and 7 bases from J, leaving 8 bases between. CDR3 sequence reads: CASSRHGGYTF. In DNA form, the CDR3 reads TGTGCCAGCAGTCGACATGGTGGCTACACCTTC.

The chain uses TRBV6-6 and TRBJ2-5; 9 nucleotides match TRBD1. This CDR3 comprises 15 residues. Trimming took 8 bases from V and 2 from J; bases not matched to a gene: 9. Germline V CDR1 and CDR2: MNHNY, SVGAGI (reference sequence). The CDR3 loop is CASAWGTGRQETQYF. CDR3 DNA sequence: TGTGCCAGCGCCTGGGGGACAGGGAGACAAGAGACCCAGTACTTC.

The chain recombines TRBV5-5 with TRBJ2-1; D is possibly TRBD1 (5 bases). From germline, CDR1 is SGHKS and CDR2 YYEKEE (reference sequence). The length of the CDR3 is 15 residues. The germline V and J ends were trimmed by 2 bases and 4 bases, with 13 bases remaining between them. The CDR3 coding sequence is TGTGCCAGCAGCTTAACAGGCAGCAATTACAATGAGCAGTTCTTC. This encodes CASSLTGSNYNEQFF.

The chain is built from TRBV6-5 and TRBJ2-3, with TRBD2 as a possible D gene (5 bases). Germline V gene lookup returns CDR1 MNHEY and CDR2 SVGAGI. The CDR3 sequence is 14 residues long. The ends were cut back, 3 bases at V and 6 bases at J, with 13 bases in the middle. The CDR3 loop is CASSYQRGPDTQYF. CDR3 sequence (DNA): TGTGCCAGCAGTTATCAACGCGGGCCGGATACGCAGTATTTT.

The CDR3 bases are TGCGCCAGCAGCCAAGGGGGAGTTTTTCATGGCTACACCTTC. This translates into CASSQGGVFHGYTF. This chain uses TRBV4-1 with TRBJ1-2; D remains unclear. The V end lost 1 base, the J end lost 6 bases, and 12 bases lay between the germline ends. The germline V gene encodes CDR1 MGHRA and CDR2 YSYEKL. This CDR3 has 14 residues.

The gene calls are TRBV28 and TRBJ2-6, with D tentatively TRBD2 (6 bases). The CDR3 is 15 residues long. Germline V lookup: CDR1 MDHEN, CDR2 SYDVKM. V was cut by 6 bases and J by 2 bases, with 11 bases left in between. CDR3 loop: CASRWRDAGANVLTF. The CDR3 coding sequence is TGTGCCAGCAGATGGCGGGACGCTGGGGCCAACGTCCTGACTTTC.